This is a list of T cell receptor beta chains from one sample in a study of CD8+ T cells in alopecia areata. Clones were sequenced by immunoSEQ multiplex PCR, and TCRdb holds only the in-frame ones, with some missing. The data hold 150,000 to 200,000 clones, with about 66% observed a single time. Sequencing was performed on CD8+ T cells sorted from blood, taken at week 0. These receptors originate from a human donor with alopecia areata. Both conserved end residues are part of each CDR3. A D gene is named only where the DNA matches it firmly. Clone sizes are given selectively: once, few, many, or a class where the clone is expanded.

D gene,J gene,V gene,clone size,CDR3 protein,CDR3 DNA
-,TRBJ1-5,TRBV15,-,CATKPPSGNQPQHF,TGTGCCACCAAACCCCCGTCGGGCAATCAGCCCCAGCATTTT
-,TRBJ1-2,TRBV6-5,-,CASSSIQTPNYGYTF,TGTGCCAGCAGTTCCATTCAGACACCTAACTATGGCTACACCTTC
-,TRBJ2-7,TRBV30,-,CAWSLRGIEQYF,TGTGCCTGGAGTTTGAGAGGGATCGAGCAGTACTTC
-,TRBJ2-3,TRBV29-1,few,CSVPLVYTDTQYF,TGCAGCGTCCCTCTTGTGTACACAGATACGCAGTATTTT
-,TRBJ1-1,TRBV10-3,-,CAISESGGLNTEAFF,TGTGCCATCAGTGAGTCCGGGGGGCTTAACACTGAAGCTTTCTTT
-,TRBJ2-7,TRBV29-1,few,CSVEDAEVDEQYF,TGCAGCGTTGAAGACGCGGAGGTAGACGAGCAGTACTTC
-,TRBJ1-4,TRBV15,-,CATSRVVGPTNEKLFF,TGTGCCACCAGCAGGGTCGTCGGGCCAACTAATGAAAAACTGTTTTTT
-,TRBJ1-1,TRBV19,-,CASSEGTNTEAFF,TGTGCCAGTAGTGAGGGCACGAACACTGAAGCTTTCTTT
-,TRBJ1-4,TRBV15,-,CATDTGDGGGEKLFF,TGTGCCACCGACACGGGGGACGGGGGTGGTGAAAAACTGTTTTTT
TRBD1,TRBJ1-2,TRBV6-6,-,CASRKPGQGGGYTF,TGTGCCAGCAGAAAACCGGGACAGGGAGGTGGCTACACCTTC
TRBD2,TRBJ2-1,TRBV5-1,few,CASSLTSGRYNEQFF,TGCGCCAGCAGCTTGACTAGCGGGCGATACAATGAGCAGTTCTTC
-,TRBJ2-4,TRBV4-2,few,CASGQGNIQYF,TGTGCCAGCGGGCAGGGCAACATTCAGTACTTC
-,TRBJ2-7,TRBV4-2,-,CASSPGTTSYEQYF,TGTGCCAGCAGCCCGGGAACTACCTCCTACGAGCAGTACTTC